This entry features one TCR beta chain sequence. This clone came up once. Its specific antigen is unknown. Qualities for individual bases were not recorded, and no much larger clone is one base off. The data were taken from a study of cytomegalovirus exposure and HLA in healthy donors (dated by TCRdb to 2016 to 2017). With respect to the entire study: According to an earlier analysis of a few hundred of the donors, 150 million to 200 million T cells yielded 117 million unique TCR beta sequences and about 300 Gb of sequence data. About 300 gigabases of sequencing data and tens of millions of unique TCR sequences were included in an early release covering roughly 600 HLA-typed donors. The genetic ancestry cluster associated with self-reported Caucasian donors included about four fifths of the 300 to 400 genotyped donors. The aim of the study was to test whether cataloging public T cell receptors could identify signatures of past pathogen exposure. The study used immunosequencing to profile the T cell repertoires of 666 subjects and linked those repertoires to cytomegalovirus serostatus. A separate validation cohort of over 95 different subjects was used in addition to the 666-subject first cohort. To predict cytomegalovirus infection status, the study combined high-throughput TCR immunosequencing, statistical association of individual TCRs with disease status, and machine learning. In a later analysis, previously published TCR beta repertoires from about 640 donors were re-analyzed and high-resolution HLA genotyping was added so that TCR occurrence patterns could be studied. The later analysis used no new phenotypic data to find candidate immune exposures, relying instead on TCR beta sequences and their occurrence across donors. To decide whether each TCR beta V gene segment behaved as functional or pseudogenic, an earlier analysis of nearly 600 of the donors relied on high-throughput TCR beta sequencing. Donor age, sex, ethnicity and CMV serostatus were compiled together with the repertoire data. Genome-wide SNP genotypes for about 60% of the 666 donors were used in a later genetic analysis, which treated that subset as a discovery cohort. All discovery cohort repertoires had been generated on a single sequencing platform. HLA typing covered class I and class II loci at four-digit resolution. The number of typed donors differed by locus: about 620-630 for A, B, C, DRB1 and DQB1; approximately 530 for DQA1; approximately 600 for DPA1; and around 470 for DPB1. Because of strong linkage in the cohort, roughly 5 DR-DQ haplotypes were treated as single units for association and clustering. On average, roughly 250,000 unique TCR beta nucleotide sequences were sequenced per donor among a few hundred genotyped donors of the cohort, with 15% to 20% of those sequences being non-productive.

Libraries were constructed by the immunoSEQ multiplex PCR assay. For the multiplex PCR, a mixture combining 60 forward primers for TCR Vbeta segments and 13 reverse primers for TCR Jbeta segments was used. The CDR3 region of rearranged TCR beta genes was amplified from genomic DNA with a multiplex PCR assay. Amplified TCR beta libraries were sequenced as 87-base-pair reads on the Illumina HiSeq System. Per the original workflow: In a later analysis, 77 million or so unique TCR beta chains were counted across the 650 to 750 repertoires, and roughly 10 million of these chains were shared by at least two donors. To remove PCR and sequencing errors, raw reads were error-corrected and collapsed into unique sequences using a nearest-neighbor algorithm that merged closely related sequences. Alignment of CDR3 sequences to IMGT reference sequences was used to assign V, D and J gene segments. For a sequence to be retained, at least a six-nucleotide match to both a V gene segment and a J gene segment was required. A rearrangement counted as productive if the CDR3 had no stop codons and remained in frame with V and J, and every other rearrangement counted as non-productive. Following IMGT convention, CDR3 was defined as the stretch from the second conserved V-encoded cysteine up to the conserved J-encoded phenylalanine. The earlier analysis of about 590 of the donors excluded sequences that lacked an unambiguous match to a single V gene segment. An earlier analysis of just under 600 of the donors called V segments functional above 56.7% productive rearrangements and segregating when the between-donor standard deviation exceeded 5%. To diagnose cytomegalovirus status from the catalog of TCR beta chain sequences, a statistical classification framework was built. V and J gene assignment, in a later analysis, came from comparing TCR nucleotide sequences with IMGT/GENE-DB human TR gene sequences. A later analysis assigned CDR3 sequences and most-parsimonious VDJ recombination scenarios with the TCRdist pipeline. In a later analysis, each TCR beta chain was defined by its CDR3 amino acid sequence together with its V-gene family, and reads lacking a unique V-gene family were excluded. To address suspected cross-contamination and a sequencing artifact, a later analysis removed several hundred highly shared, low-generation-probability nucleotide sequences. In a later analysis, a clonal expansion index was calculated for each public chain from normalized within-repertoire ranks of inferred template counts. A later analysis computed generation probabilities with a VDJ recombination model fitted to out-of-frame rearrangements, and checked the results against IGoR. In a later analysis, hypergeometric tests were used to score TCR-TCR, TCR-HLA and TCR-CMV co-occurrence, with a repertoire-size bias correction applied to TCR pairs. In a later analysis, false discovery rates were estimated by permuting HLA or CMV assignments 20 times. In a later analysis, co-occurring TCRs were grouped using DBSCAN, and TCRdist sequence similarity was added for clustering within HLA-allele-positive subsets. Repertoires with fewer than 30,000 or more than 120,000 public chains were left out of co-occurrence clustering, as were roughly five repertoires with anomalous nucleotide sharing. The source is immuneACCESS, and TCRdb retained only in-frame sequences with V and J called. Part of the clones is not carried over; for the studies checked, unresolved V genes explain less than half of this, and the remainder is unexplained. The V and J calls and clone size come from that table; D and trimming were worked out from the DNA. Here the sample has 90,000 to 95,000 clones; 70% to 80% occur a single time. The ten largest clones add up to roughly 0.63% of the sample.

At the junction V is shortened by 7 bases and J by 3 bases, with 10 bases in between. From the germline V gene (reference sequence), CDR1 is LNHDA and CDR2 is SQIVND. The CDR3 covers 13 residues, taking in both the cysteine and the phenylalanine. Just the 39-base CDR3 DNA is kept, in frame starting at base 1. Results and caveats for the whole study, not just this receptor: Sequencing depth was assumed to be roughly uniform across donors in the presence/absence analyses, though that assumption may not hold. An association between a missense DCLRE1C variant and V-gene and J-gene trimming of TCR beta chains was found in a later genetic analysis and replicated in an independent cohort. In a later analysis, the rate of TCR association differed among HLA loci, with DRB1 alleles having the most associated TCRs and HLA-C alleles having the fewest. Seventeen rarely observed V segments, including chromosome 9 orphons, were excluded from the earlier analysis of almost 600 of the donors because counts were too low. The study listed 150 to 200 TCR beta chains as associated with cytomegalovirus. Only TCR beta chains were sequenced in this cohort, and the absence of alpha or paired-chain data limited detectable features. Linkage disequilibrium might explain the correlated functional status among segregating V segments, but an unknown experimental factor could not be excluded. A cluster of highly shared sequence variants was judged likely to represent a technical artifact of the sequencing pipeline. In a later genetic analysis, fewer N-insertions in productive TCRs were reported among donors in an Asian-associated ancestry cluster than the approximately 670-donor mean. At a false discovery rate of 0.05, a later analysis linked 15,000 to 20,000 TCR beta sequences to specific HLA alleles. HLA typing was unavailable for some donors at each locus, so association tests used only the typed subset. It was suggested by the authors that the approach could potentially be generalized to other disease states and immunological phenotypes. Several of the top co-occurrence clusters appeared to be linked to parvovirus B19, influenza, CMV and Epstein-Barr virus, according to a later analysis. While some public TCRs were present in many individuals, most TCR sequences turned up only very rarely across donors. The classifier was reported to diagnose cytomegalovirus status with high specificity and sensitivity in both the original cohort and the validation cohort. In an earlier analysis of more than 500 of the donors, most TCR beta V segments appeared in productive rearrangements about 87% or about 30% of the time, broadly matching IMGT annotations. A further reported finding was that TCR beta sequences accurately predicted the HLA-A and HLA-B alleles for most subjects in the first cohort. In a later analysis, most CMV-associated TCR beta chains were found to appear HLA-restricted, with HLA associations seemingly driven largely by CMV exposure. For the cohort, immune exposure information was limited to CMV serostatus. When HLA alleles, especially DR and DQ, strongly co-occurred, TCR associations were difficult to assign to individual alleles. Compared with equally common non-associated chains, HLA-associated TCR beta chains in a later analysis were more clonally expanded and had lower generation probabilities. The 87-base-pair reads could not distinguish some IMGT-functional V segments, including TRBV6-2 and TRBV6-3, so those segments were excluded. In vitro tests confirmed that a few of the cytomegalovirus-associated TCR beta chains recognize cytomegalovirus antigens.

The cohort was made up of about 670 healthy bone marrow donors. At the time of sampling, all cohort members were nominally healthy, though unrecorded immune exposures were likely present. The donor was CMV seronegative and was included in the group of about 350 seronegative cohort members. A peripheral blood sample was provided by each donor, and peripheral blood mononuclear cells were used for TCR beta sequencing. The Qiagen DNeasy Blood Extraction Kit was used to extract genomic DNA from the blood cell samples. The rearrangement joined TRBV19 to TRBJ1-5; the D segment could be TRBD1, given 6 matching bases. This sequence was found in a man younger than 45 in good health and CMV-seronegative. Sequences were obtained from PBMCs. The base sequence is TGTGCCAGTAACGGACAGATCAATCAGCCCCAGCATTTT. Translated, this is CASNGQINQPQHF.